Listed below are T cell receptor beta chains from one sample, sequenced in a study of blood T cell repertoires in COVID-19. Clones were read by immunoSEQ multiplex PCR, and TCRdb kept only the in-frame ones, dropping some. The sample holds approximately 250,000 clones, approximately 89% seen once. Sequenced material: peripheral blood. These receptors came from a woman in her sixties or seventies who had recovered from COVID-19. CDR3s include the opening cysteine and the closing phenylalanine or tryptophan. D genes are given only for firm matches. Clone size is stated in some rows and not others, as once, few, many or a class when expanded.

V	D	J	size	CDR3	DNA
TRBV10-3	.	TRBJ2-7	.	CAISEVRNEQYF	TGTGCCATCAGTGAGGTGAGAAACGAGCAGTACTTC
TRBV7-3	TRBD1	TRBJ2-2	.	CASSQGARGGELFF	TGTGCCAGCAGCCAGGGGGCTAGAGGCGGGGAGCTGTTTTTT
TRBV7-3	TRBD1	TRBJ2-5	.	CASSRGQGETQYF	TGTGCCAGCAGCCGAGGACAGGGGGAGACCCAGTACTTC
TRBV7-2	TRBD1	TRBJ2-6	.	CASSLWTGSSGANVLTF	TGTGCCAGCAGCTTATGGACAGGAAGCTCTGGGGCCAACGTCCTGACTTTC
TRBV2	TRBD1	TRBJ1-1	.	CASVRTGITEAFF	TGTGCCAGCGTTCGGACAGGGATCACTGAAGCTTTCTTT
TRBV7-2	.	TRBJ1-2	.	CASSLDTNYGYTF	TGTGCCAGCAGCTTAGACACGAACTATGGCTACACCTTC
TRBV19	TRBD1	TRBJ2-7	few	CASRSPRTGGYEQYF	TGTGCCAGCCGGAGCCCGAGGACAGGGGGATACGAGCAGTACTTC
TRBV9	.	TRBJ2-1	.	CASSVGTSPSYNEQFF	TGTGCCAGCAGCGTAGGCACTAGCCCATCCTACAATGAGCAGTTCTTC
TRBV6-5	.	TRBJ1-1	once	CASSPWTENTEAFF	TGTGCCAGCAGTCCCTGGACAGAGAACACTGAAGCTTTCTTT
TRBV5-1	.	TRBJ2-2	.	CASSKKAEYTGELFF	TGCGCCAGCAGCAAGAAAGCTGAGTACACCGGGGAGCTGTTTTTT
TRBV9	.	TRBJ1-3	.	CASSVGGGSGNTIYF	TGTGCCAGCAGCGTTGGAGGTGGCTCGGGAAACACCATATATTTT
TRBV4-1	.	TRBJ1-3	.	CASSHTGRTAGNTIYF	TGCGCCAGCAGCCATACCGGCCGGACAGCTGGAAACACCATATATTTT
TRBV7-9	.	TRBJ2-1	many	CALLPGQTVSSVPNEQFF	TGTGCCCTCCTTCCGGGACAGACGGTATCTAGCGTCCCCAATGAGCAGTTCTTC
TRBV6-1	.	TRBJ1-1	few	CASSDPGGVRTEAFF	TGTGCCAGCAGTGATCCCGGGGGAGTGAGGACTGAAGCTTTCTTT
TRBV18	.	TRBJ1-6	once	CASSPSFQSNSPLHF	TGTGCCAGCTCACCATCTTTCCAGTCGAATTCACCCCTCCACTTT
TRBV2	.	TRBJ2-3	.	CASRDSYIFSTDTQYF	TGTGCCAGCAGGGACAGCTACATCTTCAGCACAGATACGCAGTATTTT
TRBV4-2	.	TRBJ1-2	few	CASSQGRARDNYGYTF	TGTGCCAGCAGCCAAGGAAGGGCCAGGGATAACTATGGCTACACCTTC